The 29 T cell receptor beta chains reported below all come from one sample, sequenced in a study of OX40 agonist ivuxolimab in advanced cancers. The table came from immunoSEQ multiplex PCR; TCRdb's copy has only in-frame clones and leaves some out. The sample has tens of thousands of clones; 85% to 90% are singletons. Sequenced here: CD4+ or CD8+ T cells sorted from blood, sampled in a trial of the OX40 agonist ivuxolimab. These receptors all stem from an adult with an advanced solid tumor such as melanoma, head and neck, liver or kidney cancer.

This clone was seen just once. Written as DNA, the CDR3 is TGTGCCAGCAGCGTAGTTGGAGCGGGTTGGCTCACAGATACGCAGTATTTT. Translating it yields CASSVVGAGWLTDTQYF. The chain has TRBV9 and TRBJ2-3, with D perhaps TRBD2 (6 bases). This CDR3 is 17 amino acids long. Per the germline V gene, CDR1 is SGDLS and CDR2 is YYNGEE. V was clipped by 0 bases and J by 2 bases, with 16 bases between them.

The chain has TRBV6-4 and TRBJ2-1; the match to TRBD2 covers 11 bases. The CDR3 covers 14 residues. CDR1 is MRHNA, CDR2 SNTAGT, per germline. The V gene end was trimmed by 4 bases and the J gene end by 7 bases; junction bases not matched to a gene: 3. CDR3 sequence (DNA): TGTGCCAGCAGTGTAGCGGGAGGGAGGAATGAGCAGTTCTTC. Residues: CASSVAGGRNEQFF.

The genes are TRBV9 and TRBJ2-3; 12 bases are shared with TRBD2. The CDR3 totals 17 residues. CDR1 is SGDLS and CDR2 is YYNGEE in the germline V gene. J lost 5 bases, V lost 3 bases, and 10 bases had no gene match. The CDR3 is CASSARGLAGLEDTQYF. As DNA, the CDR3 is TGTGCCAGCAGCGCAAGAGGACTAGCGGGGTTGGAAGATACGCAGTATTTT.

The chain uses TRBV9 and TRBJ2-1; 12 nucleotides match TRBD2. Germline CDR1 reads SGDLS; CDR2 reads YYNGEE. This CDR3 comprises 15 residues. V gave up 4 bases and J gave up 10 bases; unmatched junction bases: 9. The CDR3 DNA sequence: TGTGCCAGCAGCCCGACGGGACTAGCGGGTGGGGAGCAGTTCTTC. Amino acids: CASSPTGLAGGEQFF.

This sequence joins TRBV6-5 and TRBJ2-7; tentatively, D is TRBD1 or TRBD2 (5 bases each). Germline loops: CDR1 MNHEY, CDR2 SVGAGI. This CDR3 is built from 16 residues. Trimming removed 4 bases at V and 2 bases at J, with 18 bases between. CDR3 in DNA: TGTGCCAGCAGTTCCCTTGTTAAGGGGAGCACCTACGAGCAGTACTTC. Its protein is CASSSLVKGSTYEQYF.

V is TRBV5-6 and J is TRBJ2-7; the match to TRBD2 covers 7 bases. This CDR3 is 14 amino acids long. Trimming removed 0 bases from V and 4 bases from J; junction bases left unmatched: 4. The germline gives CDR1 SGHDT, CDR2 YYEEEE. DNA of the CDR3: TGTGCCAGCAGCTTGGTGGGACTACCGTACGAGCAGTACTTC. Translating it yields CASSLVGLPYEQYF.

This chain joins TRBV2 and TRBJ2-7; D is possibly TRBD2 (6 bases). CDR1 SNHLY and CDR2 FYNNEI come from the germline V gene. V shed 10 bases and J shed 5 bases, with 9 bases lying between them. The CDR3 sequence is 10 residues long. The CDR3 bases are TGTGCCACTGGGGGGAACGAGCAGTACTTC. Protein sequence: CATGGNEQYF.

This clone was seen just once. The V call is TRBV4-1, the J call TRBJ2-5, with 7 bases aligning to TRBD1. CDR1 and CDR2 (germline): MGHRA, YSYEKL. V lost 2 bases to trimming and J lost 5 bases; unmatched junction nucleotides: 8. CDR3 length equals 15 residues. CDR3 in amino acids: CASSQTPTGPETQYF. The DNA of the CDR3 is TGCGCCAGCAGCCAAACTCCGACAGGGCCGGAGACCCAGTACTTC.

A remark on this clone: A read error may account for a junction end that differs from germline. The CDR3 DNA sequence: TGTGCCAGCACCCCTAGCGGGAGGGCCCTCGTCCACTTC. Its protein is CASTPSGRALVHF. The chain has TRBV7-9 and TRBJ2-7; TRBD2 matches at 12 bases. This CDR3 has 13 residues. Germline V gives CDR1 SEHNR, CDR2 FQNEAQ (reference sequence).

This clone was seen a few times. As DNA, the CDR3 is TGTGCCAGCACCAGGGTGGCTAGCGGGACAAATGAGCAGTTCTTC. Translation gives CASTRVASGTNEQFF. The J gene is TRBJ2-1, the V gene TRBV6-5; 9 bases agree with TRBD2. From germline, CDR1 is MNHEY and CDR2 SVGAGI. With V trimmed by 7 bases and J by 7 bases, 11 bases remained unmatched. The CDR3 sequence is 15 residues long.

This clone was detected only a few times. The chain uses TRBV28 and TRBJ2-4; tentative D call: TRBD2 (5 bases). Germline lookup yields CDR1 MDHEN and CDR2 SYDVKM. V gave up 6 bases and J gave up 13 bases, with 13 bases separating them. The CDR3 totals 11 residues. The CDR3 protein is CASSSADFQYF. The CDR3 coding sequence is TGTGCCAGCAGCTCAGCGGATTTCCAGTACTTC.

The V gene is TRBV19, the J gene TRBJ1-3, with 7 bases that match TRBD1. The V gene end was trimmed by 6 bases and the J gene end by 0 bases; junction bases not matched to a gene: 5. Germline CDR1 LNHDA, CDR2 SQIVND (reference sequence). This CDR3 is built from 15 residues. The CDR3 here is CASRNRGSSGNTIYF. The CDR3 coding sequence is TGTGCCAGTAGAAACAGGGGCTCCTCTGGAAACACCATATATTTT.

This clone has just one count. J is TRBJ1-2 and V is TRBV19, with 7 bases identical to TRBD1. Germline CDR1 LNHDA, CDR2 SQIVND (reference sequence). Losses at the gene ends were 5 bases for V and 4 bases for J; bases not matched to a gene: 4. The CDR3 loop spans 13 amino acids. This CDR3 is CASSPWTGYGYTF. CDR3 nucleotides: TGTGCCAGTAGTCCCTGGACAGGCTATGGCTACACCTTC.

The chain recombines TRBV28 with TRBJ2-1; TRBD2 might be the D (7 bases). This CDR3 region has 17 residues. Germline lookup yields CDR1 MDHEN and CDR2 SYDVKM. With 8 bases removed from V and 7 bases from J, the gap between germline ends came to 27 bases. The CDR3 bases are TGTGCCAGCCTGGGAGGGGGGCTGTTTATAAGGTTGAATGAGCAGTTCTTC. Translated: CASLGGGLFIRLNEQFF.

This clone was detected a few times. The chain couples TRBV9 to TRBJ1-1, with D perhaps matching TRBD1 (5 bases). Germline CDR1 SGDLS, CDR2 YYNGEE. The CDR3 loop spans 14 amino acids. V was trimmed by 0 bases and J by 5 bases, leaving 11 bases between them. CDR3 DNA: TGTGCCAGCAGCGTAGTCGCGGGGCCTACTGAAGCTTTCTTT. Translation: CASSVVAGPTEAFF.

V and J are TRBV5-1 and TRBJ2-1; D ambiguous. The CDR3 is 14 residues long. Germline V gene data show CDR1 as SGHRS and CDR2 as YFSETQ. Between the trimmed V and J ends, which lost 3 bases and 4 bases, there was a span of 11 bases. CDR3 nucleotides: TGCGCCAGCAGCTCCATCAGCAGTTACAATGAGCAGTTCTTC. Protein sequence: CASSSISSYNEQFF.

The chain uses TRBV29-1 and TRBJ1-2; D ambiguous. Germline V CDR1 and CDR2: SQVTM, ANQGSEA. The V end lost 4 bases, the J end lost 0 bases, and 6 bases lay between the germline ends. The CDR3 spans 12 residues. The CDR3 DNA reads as TGCAGCGTTGCCCTGGCTAACTATGGCTACACCTTC. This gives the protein CSVALANYGYTF.

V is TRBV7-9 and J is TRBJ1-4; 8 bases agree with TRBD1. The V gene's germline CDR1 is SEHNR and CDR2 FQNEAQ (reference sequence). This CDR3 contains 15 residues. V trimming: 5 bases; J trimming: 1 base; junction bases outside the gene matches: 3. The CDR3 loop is CASSLGQGTNEKLFF. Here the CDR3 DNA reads TGTGCCAGCAGCCTCGGACAGGGAACTAATGAAAAACTGTTTTTT.

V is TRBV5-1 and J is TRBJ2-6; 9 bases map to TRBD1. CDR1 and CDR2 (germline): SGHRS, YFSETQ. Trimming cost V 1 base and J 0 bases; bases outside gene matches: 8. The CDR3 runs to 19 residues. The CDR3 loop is CASSLSAGQGHSGANVLTF. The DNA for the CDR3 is TGCGCCAGCAGCTTGTCAGCGGGACAGGGCCACTCTGGGGCCAACGTCCTGACTTTC.

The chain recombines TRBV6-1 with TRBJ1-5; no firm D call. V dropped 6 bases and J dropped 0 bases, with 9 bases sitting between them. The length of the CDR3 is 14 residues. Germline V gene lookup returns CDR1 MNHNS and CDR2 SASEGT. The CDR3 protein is CASSGGSSNQPQHF. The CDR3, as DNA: TGTGCCAGCAGCGGCGGAAGTAGCAATCAGCCCCAGCATTTT.

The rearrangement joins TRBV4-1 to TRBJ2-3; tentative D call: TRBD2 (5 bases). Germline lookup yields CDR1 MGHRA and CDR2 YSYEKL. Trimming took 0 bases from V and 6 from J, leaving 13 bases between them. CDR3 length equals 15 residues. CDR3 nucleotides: TGCGCCAGCAGCCAAGATGGAGCGGCCTGGGATACGCAGTATTTT. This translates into CASSQDGAAWDTQYF.

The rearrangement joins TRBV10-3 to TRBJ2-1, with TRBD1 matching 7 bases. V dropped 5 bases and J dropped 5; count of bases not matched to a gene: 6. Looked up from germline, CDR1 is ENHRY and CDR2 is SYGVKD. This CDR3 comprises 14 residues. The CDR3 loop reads CAISTGVANNEQFF. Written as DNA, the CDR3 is TGTGCCATCAGTACAGGGGTCGCCAACAATGAGCAGTTCTTC.

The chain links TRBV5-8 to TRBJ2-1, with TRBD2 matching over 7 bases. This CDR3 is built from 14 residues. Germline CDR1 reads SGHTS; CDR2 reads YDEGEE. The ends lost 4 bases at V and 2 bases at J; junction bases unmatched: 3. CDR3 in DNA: TGTGCCAGCAGCGGCGGGGGTCCCTACAATGAGCAGTTCTTC. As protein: CASSGGGPYNEQFF.

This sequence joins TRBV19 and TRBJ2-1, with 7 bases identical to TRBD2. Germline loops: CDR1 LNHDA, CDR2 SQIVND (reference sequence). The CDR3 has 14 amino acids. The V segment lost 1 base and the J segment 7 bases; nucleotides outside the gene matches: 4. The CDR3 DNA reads TGTGCCAGTAGTATAGTGGGCGGGAGAAATGAGCAGTTCTTC. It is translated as CASSIVGGRNEQFF.

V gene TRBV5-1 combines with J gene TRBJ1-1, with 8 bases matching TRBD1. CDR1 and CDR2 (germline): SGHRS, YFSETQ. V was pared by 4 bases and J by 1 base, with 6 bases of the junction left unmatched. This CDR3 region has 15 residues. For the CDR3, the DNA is TGCGCCAGCAGCAGAACCGGGACAGGGAACACTGAAGCTTTCTTT. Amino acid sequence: CASSRTGTGNTEAFF.

The CDR3 sequence is CASSDPGQSQETQYF. The DNA of the CDR3 is TGTGCCAGCAGTGACCCGGGACAGTCGCAAGAGACCCAGTACTTC. The rearrangement uses TRBV2 and TRBJ2-5; 7 bases are shared with TRBD1. The germline gives CDR1 SNHLY, CDR2 FYNNEI. Germline trimming cut 3 bases from V and 2 bases from J; bases unmatched to any gene: 6. The CDR3 extends over 15 amino acids.

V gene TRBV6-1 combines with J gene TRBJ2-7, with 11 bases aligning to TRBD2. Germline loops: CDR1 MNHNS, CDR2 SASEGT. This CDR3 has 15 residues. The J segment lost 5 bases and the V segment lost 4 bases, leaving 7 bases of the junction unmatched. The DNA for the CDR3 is TGTGCCAGCAGTGCTGGGGGACTAGCGGCCAACGAGCAGTACTTC. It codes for CASSAGGLAANEQYF.

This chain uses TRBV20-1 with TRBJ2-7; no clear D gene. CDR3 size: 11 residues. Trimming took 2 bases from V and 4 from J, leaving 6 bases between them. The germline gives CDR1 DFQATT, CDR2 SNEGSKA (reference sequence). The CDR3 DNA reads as TGCAGTGCTAGAACCGGGTACGAGCAGTACTTC. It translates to CSARTGYEQYF.

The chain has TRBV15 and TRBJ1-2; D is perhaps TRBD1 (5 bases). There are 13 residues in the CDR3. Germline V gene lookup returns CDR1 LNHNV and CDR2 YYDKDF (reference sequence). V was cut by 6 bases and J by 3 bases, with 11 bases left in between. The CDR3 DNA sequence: TGTGCCACCAGTCGGGGGACGGACTATGGCTACACCTTC. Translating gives CATSRGTDYGYTF.